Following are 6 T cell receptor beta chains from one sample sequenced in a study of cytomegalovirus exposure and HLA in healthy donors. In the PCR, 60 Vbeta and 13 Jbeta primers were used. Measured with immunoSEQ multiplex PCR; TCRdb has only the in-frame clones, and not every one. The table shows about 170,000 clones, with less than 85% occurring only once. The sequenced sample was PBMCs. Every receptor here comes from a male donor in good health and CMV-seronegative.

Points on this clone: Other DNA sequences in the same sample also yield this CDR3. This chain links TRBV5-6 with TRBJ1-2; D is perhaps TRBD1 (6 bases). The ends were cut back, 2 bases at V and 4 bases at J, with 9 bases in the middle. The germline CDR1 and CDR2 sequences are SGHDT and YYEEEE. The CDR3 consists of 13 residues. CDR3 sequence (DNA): TGTGCCAGCAGCTTAGCACAGGGCTATGGCTACACCTTC. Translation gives CASSLAQGYGYTF.

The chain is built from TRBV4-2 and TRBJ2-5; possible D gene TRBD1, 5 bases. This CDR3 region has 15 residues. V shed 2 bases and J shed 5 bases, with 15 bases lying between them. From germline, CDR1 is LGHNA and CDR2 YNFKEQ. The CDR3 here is CASSQWTNERETQYF. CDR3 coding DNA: TGTGCCAGCAGCCAATGGACAAACGAACGGGAGACCCAGTACTTC.

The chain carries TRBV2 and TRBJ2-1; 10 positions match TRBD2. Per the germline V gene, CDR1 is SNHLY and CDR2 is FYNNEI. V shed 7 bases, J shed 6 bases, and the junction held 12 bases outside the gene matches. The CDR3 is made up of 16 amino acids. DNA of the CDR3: TGTGCCAGCAACTCAGCGGGGGGGCCTTTCAGCAATGAGCAGTTCTTC. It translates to CASNSAGGPFSNEQFF.

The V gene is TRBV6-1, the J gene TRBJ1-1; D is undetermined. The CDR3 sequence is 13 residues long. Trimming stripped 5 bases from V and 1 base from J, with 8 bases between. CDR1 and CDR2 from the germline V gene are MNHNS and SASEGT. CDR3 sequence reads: CASSPRENTEAFF. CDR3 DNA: TGTGCCAGCAGTCCCCGAGAGAACACTGAAGCTTTCTTT.

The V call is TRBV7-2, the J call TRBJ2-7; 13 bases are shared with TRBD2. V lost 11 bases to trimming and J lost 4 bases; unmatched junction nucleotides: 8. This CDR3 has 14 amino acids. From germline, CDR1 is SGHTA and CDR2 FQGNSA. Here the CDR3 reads CAVVGLAGAYEQYF. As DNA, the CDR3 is TGTGCCGTTGTAGGACTAGCGGGAGCTTACGAGCAGTACTTC. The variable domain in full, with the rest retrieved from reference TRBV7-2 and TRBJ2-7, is GAGVSQSPSNKVTEKGKDVELRCDPISGHTALYWYRQSLGQGLEFLIYFQGNSAPDKSGLPSDRFSAERTGGSVSTLTIQRTQQEDSAVYLCAVVGLAGAYEQYFGPGTRLTVT.

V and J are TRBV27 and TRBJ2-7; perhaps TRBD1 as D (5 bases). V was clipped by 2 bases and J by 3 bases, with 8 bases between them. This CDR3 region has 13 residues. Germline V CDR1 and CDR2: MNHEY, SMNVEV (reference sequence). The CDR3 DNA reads TGTGCCAGCAGTTTAGGCACAGGCTACGAGCAGTACTTC. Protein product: CASSLGTGYEQYF.